Following are 14 T cell receptor beta chains from one sample sequenced in a study of blood T cells in healthy people across ages. PCR was performed a second time for 7 to 11 cycles using a sample-barcoded 5' primer and a J-beta primer mix. From the 5' RACE reads, TCRdb called clonotypes with MiXCR, one entry per CDR3 protein. The sample lists roughly 800,000 distinct CDR3 sequences; 58% were seen once. The sample consisted of blood. The receptor source for this set is a young man in good health.

CDR3 protein: CASSVASGAGADTQYF. For the CDR3, the DNA is TGCGCCAGCAGCGTAGCTAGCGGGGCCGGTGCAGATACGCAGTATTTT. This chain connects TRBV5-1 to TRBJ2-3; TRBD2 matches 9 bases. Looked up from germline, CDR1 is SGHRS and CDR2 is YFSETQ. The CDR3 length is 16 residues. V lost 4 bases to trimming and J lost 4 bases; unmatched junction nucleotides: 10.

The chain uses TRBV10-3 and TRBJ1-2, with TRBD1 as a possible D gene (5 bases). CDR3 length equals 15 residues. Germline values: CDR1 ENHRY, CDR2 SYGVKD. V was shortened by 8 bases and J by 4 bases, with 20 bases between the two germline ends. Here the CDR3 DNA reads TGTGCCATCGGGACTGAGGAGGACCGCCGCTATGGCTACACCTTC. Amino acids: CAIGTEEDRRYGYTF.

The chain combines TRBV7-2 with TRBJ2-7, with 10 positions matching TRBD2. Germline lookup yields CDR1 SGHTA and CDR2 FQGNSA. After removal of 6 bases from V and 7 bases from J, the junction contained 9 bases not matched to a gene. The CDR3 is 14 amino acids. CDR3: CASRPGTSDGEQYF. CDR3 sequence (DNA): TGTGCCAGCAGGCCCGGGACTAGCGATGGGGAGCAGTACTTC. Full variable domain (missing parts from reference TRBV7-2 and TRBJ2-7): GAGVSQSPSNKVTEKGKDVELRCDPISGHTALYWYRQSLGQGLEFLIYFQGNSAPDKSGLPSDRFSAERTGGSVSTLTIQRTQQEDSAVYLCASRPGTSDGEQYFGPGTRLTVT.

This sequence joins TRBV9 and TRBJ1-5; no clear D gene. CDR3 length equals 13 residues. Germline CDR1 and CDR2: SGDLS and YYNGEE. The V end lost 0 bases, the J end lost 3 bases, and 4 bases lay between the germline ends. The CDR3 bases are TGTGCCAGCAGCGTAGATTACAATCAGCCCCAGCATTTT. Translation gives CASSVDYNQPQHF.

The chain employs TRBV7-2 and TRBJ2-4; TRBD1 matches at 9 bases. V dropped 5 bases and J dropped 13; count of bases not matched to a gene: 9. Germline-derived CDR1 and CDR2 are SGHTA and FQGNSA. The CDR3 is 13 residues long. CDR3 residues: CASSKGTGREQYF. The CDR3 DNA sequence: TGTGCCAGCAGCAAAGGGACAGGGCGGGAGCAGTACTTC.

This clonotype came up a few times. The chain couples TRBV20-1 to TRBJ2-5; TRBD2 matches at 7 bases. The CDR3 extends over 16 amino acids. V lost 3 bases and J lost 1; bases outside the gene matches: 11. Germline assignment: CDR1 DFQATT and CDR2 SNEGSKA (reference sequence). DNA for the CDR3: TGCAGTGCTAGCCCCCCTCAGCGGGGCCGCCAAGAGACCCAGTACTTC. Translation: CSASPPQRGRQETQYF.

The chain links TRBV7-9 to TRBJ1-6, with D unclear. V lost 8 bases and J 10 bases, leaving 21 bases between the germline ends. CDR3 length: 15 amino acids. Germline CDR1 SEHNR, CDR2 FQNEAQ (reference sequence). Written as DNA, the CDR3 is TGTGCCAGCTCGACTTCGGACCCGCTGGGGTCACCCCTCCACTTT. Translated, it gives CASSTSDPLGSPLHF. Full variable domain (remainder filled in from reference TRBV7-9 and TRBJ1-6): DTGVSQNPRHKITKRGQNVTFRCDPISEHNRLYWYRQTLGQGPEFLTYFQNEAQLEKSRLLSDRFSAERPKGSFSTLEIQRTEQGDSAMYLCASSTSDPLGSPLHFGNGTRLTVT.

This clonotype has just a few counts. V and J are TRBV29-1 and TRBJ2-6; D unresolved. This CDR3 is built from 14 residues. Per the germline V gene, CDR1 is SQVTM and CDR2 is ANQGSEA. The V end was cut by 6 bases, the J end by 4 bases, with 13 bases between. The CDR3 sequence: CSVPAPAGANVLTF. The CDR3 bases are TGCAGCGTCCCCGCTCCGGCGGGGGCCAACGTCCTGACTTTC.

This clonotype was observed a few times. The V and J genes are TRBV27 and TRBJ2-4, with a possible D match to TRBD1 (6 bases). V lost 2 bases and J 13 bases, leaving 21 bases between the germline ends. This CDR3 is 15 amino acids long. CDR1 and CDR2 (germline): MNHEY, SMNVEV (reference sequence). This CDR3 is CASSLVGAYRREQYF. CDR3 sequence (DNA): TGTGCCAGCAGTTTAGTGGGGGCGTACAGACGAGAGCAGTACTTC.

This clonotype was counted between two and nine times. The CDR3, as DNA: TGTGCCAGCAGCCAAGATCGGGGCGACGGCTATGGCTACACCTTC. Protein: CASSQDRGDGYGYTF. This sequence joins TRBV4-2 and TRBJ1-2; D possibly corresponds to TRBD1 (5 bases). V was trimmed by 0 bases and J by 4 bases, leaving 12 bases between them. Germline assignment: CDR1 LGHNA and CDR2 YNFKEQ. The CDR3 extends over 15 amino acids.

The chain joins TRBV28 to TRBJ2-3, with TRBD2 matching over 12 bases. CDR3 length: 18 residues. CDR1 MDHEN and CDR2 SYDVKM come from the germline V gene. Trimming at V came to 2 bases and at J to 6 bases, leaving 12 bases not matched to a gene. DNA for the CDR3: TGTGCCAGCAGTTTACCCGTGGGGCTAGCGGGAGGGATGGATACGCAGTATTTT. It translates to CASSLPVGLAGGMDTQYF.

V usage is TRBV4-2 and J usage is TRBJ1-2; D remains ambiguous. Trimming pared 0 bases from V and 8 bases from J, leaving 10 bases between. The CDR3 loop spans 13 amino acids. In germline, CDR1 is LGHNA, CDR2 YNFKEQ. CDR3 DNA sequence: TGTGCCAGCAGCCAAGATATGAGACCAGGCTACACCTTC. Amino acids: CASSQDMRPGYTF.

This chain uses TRBV6-5 with TRBJ2-3, with D perhaps TRBD1 or TRBD2 (6 bases each). The CDR3 sequence is 19 residues long. V lost 4 bases and J 5 bases, leaving 28 bases between the germline ends. Germline lookup yields CDR1 MNHEY and CDR2 SVGAGI. In DNA, the CDR3 is TGTGCCAGCAGTTTCGACAGGCGGCAGCGGAGGGTGGTGGGAGATACGCAGTATTTT. Amino acid sequence: CASSFDRRQRRVVGDTQYF.

The genes are TRBV29-1 and TRBJ2-1; 14 bases line up with TRBD2. The CDR3 length is 15 residues. Germline CDR1 reads SQVTM; CDR2 reads ANQGSEA. V lost 7 bases to trimming and J lost 2 bases; unmatched junction nucleotides: 4. The CDR3 DNA sequence: TGCAGCGGCATGACTAGCGGGAGGGCCTACAATGAGCAGTTCTTC. It translates to CSGMTSGRAYNEQFF.